The sequence of this T cell receptor (beta chain) was determined in a study of T-cell reconstitution after alpha-beta-depleted transplantation in children. Findings and limits, study-wide: Newly produced T cells mostly accounted for T-cell counts and diversity one year post-transplant. TCRbeta diversity was high at day 60 in some patients (a result of surviving recipient T cells and thymic progenitors).

About this clonotype: Its specificity is not known.

The authors prepared the TCRbeta library with unique molecular identifiers. MiXCR, run by TCRdb on the PCR reads, gives a single entry per CDR3 protein. The sample has 500,000 to 750,000 distinct CDR3 sequences, over 10% seen once. There are 17 residues in the CDR3. Germline V gene data show CDR1 as MNHEY and CDR2 as SVGAGI. After removal of 1 base from V and 2 bases from J, the junction contained 4 bases not matched to a gene. This specimen was PBMCs, mostly from graft donor cells, taken 360 days after TCRalphabeta/CD19-depleted stem cell transplant. The TCR was taken from a male patient younger than 18 who had a stem cell transplant for acute myeloid leukemia, so the T cells may come from the graft donor. The chain is built from TRBV6-5 and TRBJ2-3, with 12 nucleotides matching TRBD2. DNA of the CDR3: TGTGCCAGCAGTTACTTTGCTAGCGGGGGGGCCACAGATACGCAGTATTTT. Translated: CASSYFASGGATDTQYF.